This T cell receptor (beta chain) was identified during a study of T cell responses to AZD1222 COVID-19 vaccine. For this clone: Its antigen is undetermined.

CDR1 SGHTA and CDR2 FQGNSA come from the germline V gene. There are 14 residues in the CDR3. The ends were cut back, 1 base at V and 5 bases at J, with 9 bases in the middle. Whole-study results and caveats: Repertoires were sampled only after the peak T cell response. Unmutated variant regions reportedly attract nearly half of all spike-specific TCRs. The breadth and depth of Spike-specific TCRs increased once two AZD1222 doses had been given. Clonal diversity was possibly underestimated, and the donors were mostly white British, with more females.

TCRdb's table, derived via immunoSEQ multiplex PCR, lists solely in-frame clones and lacks some. This table holds about 200,000 clones, about 93% found once. Sequencing used peripheral blood, obtained on day 0 of MenACWY control vaccination. The chain uses TRBV7-2 and TRBJ2-1; D possibly corresponds to TRBD2 (5 bases). This sequence originates from an adult in good health. CDR3: CASSLVTGNNEQFF. Written as DNA, the CDR3 is TGTGCCAGCAGCTTAGTAACGGGGAACAATGAGCAGTTCTTC. The whole variable domain, remainder taken from reference TRBV7-2 and TRBJ2-1, is GAGVSQSPSNKVTEKGKDVELRCDPISGHTALYWYRQSLGQGLEFLIYFQGNSAPDKSGLPSDRFSAERTGGSVSTLTIQRTQQEDSAVYLCASSLVTGNNEQFFGPGTRLTVL.